This record looks at one T cell receptor beta chain sequence and its context. This CDR3 comprises 17 residues. V lost 0 bases and J lost 2; bases outside the gene matches: 2. Germline CDR1 SGDLS, CDR2 YYNGEE. The sample comes from a study of control samples from healthy donors and cancer patients. Assay: immunoSEQ multiplex PCR; the TCRdb copy retains only in-frame clones and omits some. The table shows some 140,000 clones, with about 94% occurring only once. The chain couples TRBV9 to TRBJ2-2, with 12 bases aligning to TRBD2. The receptor was derived from a man between 60 and 70 years old with colorectal cancer. Sample: PBMCs. The chain's CDR3 is CASSVELAGGNTGELFF. The DNA for the CDR3 is TGTGCCAGCAGCGTAGAACTAGCGGGGGGTAACACCGGGGAGCTGTTTTTT.